This TCR beta chain was sequenced for a study of T cell changes during pregnancy in multiple sclerosis. This clone was counted only a few times. Germline CDR1 GTSNPN, CDR2 SVGIG (reference sequence). The V and J ends lost 4 bases and 5 bases, in that order; junction bases with no gene match: 7. The CDR3 has 13 amino acids. Profiled with immunoSEQ multiplex PCR; TCRdb holds only in-frame clones, not every one. The repertoire holds approximately 70,000 clones, with 90% to 95% as singletons. The receptor was isolated from a female donor with multiple sclerosis, enrolled in a pregnancy study. Sequenced here: CD4+ T cells from peripheral blood mononuclear cells, sampled before pregnancy. The chain is built from TRBV30 and TRBJ2-7; 8 positions agree with TRBD1. The CDR3 sequence is CAWIRTGSHEQYF. As DNA, the CDR3 is TGTGCCTGGATTAGGACAGGGTCCCACGAGCAGTACTTC.